This T cell receptor beta chain is drawn from a study of T-cell reconstitution after alpha-beta-depleted transplantation in children. This clonotype was seen at least ten times. At one end the junction does not follow the germline gene, possibly because of a read error. Using unique molecular identifiers, the investigators prepared the TCRbeta library. MiXCR, run by TCRdb on the PCR reads, gives a single entry per CDR3 protein. Of 200,000 to 300,000 distinct CDR3 sequences listed, 9.5% to 15% are singletons. CDR3 length: 11 residues. Germline V gene sequence: CDR1 DFQATT, CDR2 SNEGSKA (reference sequence).

The chain joins TRBV20-1 to TRBJ2-3, with a tentative D call TRBD1 (6 bases). This TCR was recovered from a human donor who donated a stem cell graft to a child with acute lymphoblastic leukemia. The material was PBMCs from the stem cell graft donor, obtained from the stem cell graft. The CDR3 DNA follows: TGCAGTGTTAGACGACAGGACACGCAGTATTTT. It encodes CSVRRQDTQYF.